The subject of this entry is one T cell receptor (beta chain). Its specificity is not known. This sample was included in a study of cytotoxic CD8 clonotypes in ibrutinib-treated CLL. Overall study context: Averaging across samples gave approximately 270,000 productive templates and 75,000 to 100,000 productive rearrangements.

Study-wide points: At the start, clonality exceeded age-matched healthy donors and followed circulating CD8+ T-cell counts. The clonality rise at ibrutinib response reflected private clonotype expansion.

Investigators sourced approximately 2 micrograms of genomic DNA from cryopreserved PBMCs for TCR beta libraries. Clones were sequenced by immunoSEQ multiplex PCR, and TCRdb holds only the in-frame ones, with some missing. The table records roughly 110,000 clones, 45% to 65% of them present only once. The specimen was PBMCs, collected after 24 months of ibrutinib treatment. The sequence was collected from a human donor with chronic lymphocytic leukemia.

In nucleotides, the CDR3 is TGTGCCAGCAGCTTAGAACGCAGTGGAAACACCATATATTTT. As protein: CASSLERSGNTIYF. The J gene is TRBJ1-3, the V gene TRBV11-2; unclear D gene. The CDR3 runs to 14 residues. Trimming cost V 0 bases and J 3 bases, with 6 bases left between them. CDR1 is SGHAT, CDR2 FQNNGV, per germline. Full variable domain (outside the CDR3, taken from reference TRBV11-2 and TRBJ1-3): EAGVAQSPRYKIIEKRQSVAFWCNPISGHATLYWYQQILGQGPKLLIQFQNNGVVDDSQLPKDRFSAERLKGVDSTLKIQPAKLEDSAVYLCASSLERSGNTIYFGEGSWLTVV.